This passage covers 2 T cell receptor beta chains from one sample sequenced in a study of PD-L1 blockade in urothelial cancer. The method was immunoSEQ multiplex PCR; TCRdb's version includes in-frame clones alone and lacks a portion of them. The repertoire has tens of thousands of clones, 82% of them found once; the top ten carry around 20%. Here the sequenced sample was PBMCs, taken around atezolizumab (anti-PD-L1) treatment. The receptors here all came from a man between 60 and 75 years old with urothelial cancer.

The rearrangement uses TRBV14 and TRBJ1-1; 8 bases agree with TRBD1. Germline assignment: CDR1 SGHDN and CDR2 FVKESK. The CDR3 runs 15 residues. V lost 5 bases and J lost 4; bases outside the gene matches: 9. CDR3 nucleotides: TGTGCCAGCAGCACCCACAGGGGGTTCGGCACTGAAGCTTTCTTT. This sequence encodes CASSTHRGFGTEAFF.

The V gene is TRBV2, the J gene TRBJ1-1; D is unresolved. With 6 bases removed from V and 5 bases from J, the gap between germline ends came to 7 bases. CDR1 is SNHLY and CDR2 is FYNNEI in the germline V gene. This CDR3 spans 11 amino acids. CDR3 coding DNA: TGTGCCAGCAGGAGGGAAACTGAAGCTTTCTTT. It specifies CASRRETEAFF.